A single sample gave rise to the 2 T cell receptor beta chains below, sequenced in a study of technical replicates of blood from a few donors. Sequenced by immunoSEQ multiplex PCR; TCRdb stores in-frame clones only, minus some. The sample contains 65,000 to 80,000 clones, just under 95% of which appear only once. Sequencing was done on a sample of T cells isolated from PBMCs. The receptors stem from a human donor in good health.

The gene calls are TRBV9 and TRBJ2-7; perhaps TRBD2 as D (6 bases). V lost 0 bases to trimming and J lost 0 bases, with 13 bases between them. The CDR3 is made up of 16 amino acids. The germline CDR1 and CDR2 sequences are SGDLS and YYNGEE. In nucleotides, the CDR3 is TGTGCCAGCAGCGTAGAAGGCGGGGATAACTCCTACGAGCAGTACTTC. It yields the protein CASSVEGGDNSYEQYF.

This chain links TRBV4-3 with TRBJ2-1; 13 positions agree with TRBD2. The J segment lost 9 bases and the V segment lost 3 bases, leaving 8 bases of the junction unmatched. The CDR3 has 16 residues. CDR1 and CDR2 from the germline V gene are LGHNA and YSLEER. The DNA for the CDR3 is TGCGCCAGCAGCCACGGACTAGCGGGAGAAGTAGGTGAGCAGTTCTTC. This translates into CASSHGLAGEVGEQFF.